These 8 T cell receptor beta chains were sequenced from one sample in a study of cytomegalovirus exposure and HLA in healthy donors. This PCR relied on a set of 60 Vbeta primers and 13 Jbeta primers. The method was immunoSEQ multiplex PCR; TCRdb's version includes in-frame clones alone and lacks a portion of them. Among 170,000 or so clones, nearly 80% were seen once, and the ten largest hold roughly 3%. The sequenced material came from PBMCs. These receptors came from a middle-aged woman in good health and CMV-seronegative.

The chain links TRBV4-1 to TRBJ2-1; D is ambiguous. This CDR3 spans 15 amino acids. Germline values: CDR1 MGHRA, CDR2 YSYEKL. Trimming took 1 base from V and 0 from J, leaving 7 bases between them. CDR3 nucleotides: TGCGCCAGCAGCCAAGGCGGAAGCTCCTACAATGAGCAGTTCTTC. Its translation: CASSQGGSSYNEQFF.

V and J are TRBV7-2 and TRBJ1-1; D may be TRBD1 (5 bases). V was shortened by 1 base and J by 5 bases, with 8 bases between the two germline ends. The CDR3 length is 13 residues. The germline CDR1 and CDR2 sequences are SGHTA and FQGNSA. In nucleotides, the CDR3 is TGTGCCAGCAGCTTAGTTACAGGAACTGAAGCTTTCTTT. This sequence encodes CASSLVTGTEAFF.

This chain uses TRBV2 with TRBJ2-6; D is possibly TRBD1 (5 bases). V gave up 5 bases and J gave up 1 base, with 6 bases separating them. This CDR3 comprises 14 residues. Germline CDR1 and CDR2: SNHLY and FYNNEI. CDR3 DNA sequence: TGTGCCAGCAGTCAGGGTTCTGGGGCCAACGTCCTGACTTTC. Residues: CASSQGSGANVLTF.

The chain is built from TRBV7-8 and TRBJ2-5; TRBD1 aligns across 7 bases. The V gene end was trimmed by 2 bases and the J gene end by 7 bases; junction bases not matched to a gene: 13. CDR3 size: 16 residues. CDR1 is SGHVS and CDR2 is FQNEAQ in the germline V gene. CDR3 amino acids: CASSLSPRQGRGTQYF. CDR3 nucleotides: TGTGCCAGCAGCTTATCCCCCCGACAGGGCCGAGGGACCCAGTACTTC.

The CDR3 nucleotides read TGTGCCAGTAGTATACAGGGGAACGGTCATCAGCCCCAGCATTTT. Translation gives CASSIQGNGHQPQHF. The rearrangement uses TRBV19 and TRBJ1-5; D possibly corresponds to TRBD1 (6 bases). There are 15 residues in the CDR3. Germline V gene sequence: CDR1 LNHDA, CDR2 SQIVND (reference sequence). The V end was cut by 2 bases, the J end by 5 bases, with 13 bases between.

This clone was seen only once. V is TRBV2 and J is TRBJ2-1, with D perhaps matching TRBD1 (6 bases). The germline V and J ends were trimmed by 3 bases and 4 bases, with 22 bases remaining between them. This CDR3 has 18 residues. Germline CDR1 reads SNHLY; CDR2 reads FYNNEI. The CDR3 loop is CASSDANLGWTVYNEQFF. The CDR3 DNA reads TGTGCCAGCAGTGACGCGAACCTTGGTTGGACAGTATACAATGAGCAGTTCTTC.

This sequence joins TRBV11-3 and TRBJ2-3; TRBD2 might be the D (6 bases). From germline, CDR1 is SGHNT and CDR2 YENEEA. This CDR3 has 14 residues. The V end lost 5 bases, the J end lost 6 bases, and 15 bases lay between the germline ends. DNA for the CDR3: TGTGCCAGCAGCCAGCCCGCGGAGGGGGATACGCAGTATTTT. It specifies CASSQPAEGDTQYF.

The chain combines TRBV28 with TRBJ1-2; 8 bases agree with TRBD1. Unmatched junction bases numbered 8, after V lost 5 bases and J lost 3 bases. The CDR3 runs 15 residues. The germline V gene has CDR1 MDHEN and CDR2 SYDVKM. CDR3 in DNA: TGTGCCAGCAGTGCCATCCGGGACAGGTACTATGGCTACACCTTC. Translating it yields CASSAIRDRYYGYTF.